This is a list of T cell receptor beta chains from one sample in a study of shared clonotypes between healthy human individuals. Assay: immunoSEQ multiplex PCR; the TCRdb copy retains only in-frame clones and omits some. Of 2.5 million or so clones in the sample, approximately 90% were seen once. The specimen was naive CD4+ T cells sorted from blood. Source of these receptors: a man aged 18 to 29 in good health. Both conserved end residues are part of each CDR3. The D gene is left open where the match is weak. Where a row states a size, it is once, few, many or the class of an expanded clone; other rows omit it.

clone_size j_call v_call d_call cdr3_nt cdr3_aa
NA TRBJ1-2 TRBV15 NA TGTGCCACCAGCAGAGATAGCGGGGGCTACACCTTC CATSRDSGGYTF
NA TRBJ2-7 TRBV11-2 TRBD1 TGTGCCAGCAGCCAAGGACAGGGAACCCTCGAGCAGTACTTC CASSQGQGTLEQYF
NA TRBJ1-1 TRBV7-2 NA TGTGCCAGCAGCTTAGTGGGGGGGAACACTGAAGCTTTCTTT CASSLVGGNTEAFF
NA TRBJ1-1 TRBV7-9 NA TGTGCCAGCAGCTTCAGGTGGAACACTGAAGCTTTCTTT CASSFRWNTEAFF
NA TRBJ1-6 TRBV18 TRBD1 TGTGCCAGCTCACCTGCCGGGACAGGGTTGTCGGATAATTCACCCCTCCACTTT CASSPAGTGLSDNSPLHF
NA TRBJ1-2 TRBV6-5 NA TGTGCCAGCAGTCGAGACAGGCAGATTCTCTATGGCTACACCTTC CASSRDRQILYGYTF
NA TRBJ2-6 TRBV18 TRBD1 TGTGCCAGCTCACCAGAGGGGGCAGGCGGGGCCAACGTCCTGACTTTC CASSPEGAGGANVLTF
NA TRBJ1-2 TRBV6-6 NA TGTGCCAGCCGATCTTTATCCGGCTATGGCTACACCTTC CASRSLSGYGYTF
NA TRBJ1-1 TRBV6-6 NA TGTGCCAGCAGACACGTAACAGGCTTTGGGACTGAAGCTTTCTTT CASRHVTGFGTEAFF
NA TRBJ1-1 TRBV28 NA TGTGCCAGCAGTTTCCCAAGTTCTGGGGTCTTGGGGGTGCGATCGACTGAAGCTTTCTTT CASSFPSSGVLGVRSTEAFF
NA TRBJ2-3 TRBV6-5 TRBD2 TGTGCCAGCAGTTTAGCGGGGCCTAGCACAGATACGCAGTATTTT CASSLAGPSTDTQYF
NA TRBJ2-3 TRBV11-2 TRBD2 TGTGCCAGCAGCCCGAGCGGGGGCCCCCTCACAGATACGCAGTATTTT CASSPSGGPLTDTQYF
NA TRBJ1-6 TRBV5-6 NA TGTGCCAGCAGCTTGGGACAGGATAATTCACCCCTCCACTTT CASSLGQDNSPLHF
NA TRBJ1-5 TRBV7-9 TRBD1 TGTGCCAGCAGCTTAGGGGCGGGGACAGGGGGAGATCAGCCCCAGCATTTT CASSLGAGTGGDQPQHF
once TRBJ2-1 TRBV6-6 TRBD1 TGTGCCAGCAGTTCCACAGGGGAATGGACCTACAATGAGCAGTTCTTC CASSSTGEWTYNEQFF
NA TRBJ1-5 TRBV11-2 NA TGTGCCAGCAGCTTAGAAGGGACAAGAAATCAGCCCCAGCATTTT CASSLEGTRNQPQHF
NA TRBJ1-5 TRBV19 NA TGTGCCAGTAGTCCGACCGGGATTAGCAATCAGCCCCAGCATTTT CASSPTGISNQPQHF
NA TRBJ2-2 TRBV9 NA TGTGCCAGCAGTTCCAGTTTGTTTCGGGCCGGGGAGCTGTTTTTT CASSSSLFRAGELFF
NA TRBJ2-3 TRBV18 TRBD2 TGTGCCAGCTCACAAGGACTAGCTCGGGGGTCGGATACGCAGTATTTT CASSQGLARGSDTQYF
NA TRBJ1-5 TRBV19 NA TGTGCCACCAGGACAGTCGGTCAGCCCCAGCATTTT CATRTVGQPQHF
NA TRBJ1-1 TRBV2 NA TGTGCCAGCAGTGATGGGGCACATACTGAAGCTTTCTTT CASSDGAHTEAFF
NA TRBJ1-2 TRBV5-1 NA TGCGCCAGCAGCTTAGCAGCCCTCGGCTATGGCTACACCTTC CASSLAALGYGYTF
NA TRBJ2-3 TRBV18 NA TGTGCCAGCTCACCAGGGCAGATATCCTCTTCTAGCACAGATACGCAGTATTTT CASSPGQISSSSTDTQYF
once TRBJ1-2 TRBV30 NA TGTGCCTGGACCCGTTTTAACAGGGCGGAAGACATCTTC CAWTRFNRAEDIF
once TRBJ2-7 TRBV5-5 NA TGTGCCAGCAGCCTCGGGACGGCCCTTTTGGAGCAGTACTTC CASSLGTALLEQYF
NA TRBJ1-5 TRBV28 NA TGTGCCAGCAGTTTTAGGGGGGGGACTCAGCCCCAGCATTTT CASSFRGGTQPQHF
NA TRBJ2-1 TRBV28 NA TGTGCCAGCACTCCTTCCGGGTCACATGGCTCCTACAATGAGCAGTTCTTC CASTPSGSHGSYNEQFF
NA TRBJ2-2 TRBV5-1 NA TGCGCCAGCACCGCTACTATGGGGAGCACCGGGGAGCTGTTTTTT CASTATMGSTGELFF
NA TRBJ2-5 TRBV2 TRBD1 TGTGCCAGCAGGTTGACAGGGGGCAAAGAGACCCAGTACTTC CASRLTGGKETQYF
NA TRBJ2-2 TRBV7-2 NA TGTGCCAGCAGCTTGAATCCCGGCACCGGGGAGCTGTTTTTT CASSLNPGTGELFF
few TRBJ2-7 TRBV2 TRBD1 TGTGCCAGCAACCAGGACAGGGTCGACGAGCAGTACTTC CASNQDRVDEQYF
few TRBJ2-7 TRBV5-1 TRBD1 TGCGCCAGCAGCTTGGACAGGGGCGAGCAGTACTTC CASSLDRGEQYF
NA TRBJ2-1 TRBV10-2 TRBD2 TGCGCCAGCAACGGTCGACTAGCGGGAGGAACTTACAATGAGCAGTTCTTC CASNGRLAGGTYNEQFF
NA TRBJ2-3 TRBV9 TRBD2 TGTGCCAGCAGCGCGTCTAGCGGGGGGGCAACAGATACGCAGTATTTT CASSASSGGATDTQYF
NA TRBJ1-2 TRBV2 NA TGTGCCAGCAGTCCGGACCCCTATGGCTACACCTTC CASSPDPYGYTF
NA TRBJ2-3 TRBV5-4 TRBD1 TGTGCCAGCAGCCTTCCGACAGGGGCAGATACGCAGTATTTT CASSLPTGADTQYF